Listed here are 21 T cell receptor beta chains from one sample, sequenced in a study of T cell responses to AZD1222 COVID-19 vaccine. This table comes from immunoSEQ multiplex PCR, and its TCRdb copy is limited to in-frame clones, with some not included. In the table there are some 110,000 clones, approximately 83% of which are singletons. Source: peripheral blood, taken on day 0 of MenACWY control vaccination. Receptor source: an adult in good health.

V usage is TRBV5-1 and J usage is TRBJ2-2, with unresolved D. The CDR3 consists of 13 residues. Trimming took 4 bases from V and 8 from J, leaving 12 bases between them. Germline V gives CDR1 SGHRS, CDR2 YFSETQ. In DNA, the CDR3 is TGCGCCAGCAGCCCCGGCCGCACTGGGGAGCTGTTTTTT. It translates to CASSPGRTGELFF.

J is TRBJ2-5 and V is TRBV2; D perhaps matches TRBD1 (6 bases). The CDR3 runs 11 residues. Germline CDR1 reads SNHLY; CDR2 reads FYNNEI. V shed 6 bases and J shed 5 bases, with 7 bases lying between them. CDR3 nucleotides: TGTGCCAGCAGCCAGGGGGAGACCCAGTACTTC. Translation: CASSQGETQYF.

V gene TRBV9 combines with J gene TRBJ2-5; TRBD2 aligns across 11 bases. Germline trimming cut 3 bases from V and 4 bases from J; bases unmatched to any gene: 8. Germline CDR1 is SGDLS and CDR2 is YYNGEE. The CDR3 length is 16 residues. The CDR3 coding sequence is TGTGCCAGCAGCGGGCTACTAGCGGGGGAGGTAGAGACCCAGTACTTC. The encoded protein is CASSGLLAGEVETQYF. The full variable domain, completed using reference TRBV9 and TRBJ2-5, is DSGVTQTPKHLITATGQRVTLRCSPRSGDLSVYWYQQSLDQGLQFLIQYYNGEERAKGNILERFSAQQFPDLHSELNLSSLELGDSALYFCASSGLLAGEVETQYFGPGTRLLVL.

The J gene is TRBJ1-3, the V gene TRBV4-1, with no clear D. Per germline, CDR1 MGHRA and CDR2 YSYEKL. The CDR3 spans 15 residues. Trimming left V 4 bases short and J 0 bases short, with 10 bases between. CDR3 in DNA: TGCGCCAGCAGCCTCGGCGGCACCTCTGGAAACACCATATATTTT. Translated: CASSLGGTSGNTIYF.

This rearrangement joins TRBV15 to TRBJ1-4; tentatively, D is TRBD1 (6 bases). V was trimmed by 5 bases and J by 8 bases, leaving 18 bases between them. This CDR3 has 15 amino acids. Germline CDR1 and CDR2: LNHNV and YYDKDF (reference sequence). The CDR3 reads CATSSRQGSNEKLFF. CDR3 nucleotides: TGTGCCACCAGCTCCCGGCAGGGGTCAAACGAAAAACTGTTTTTT.

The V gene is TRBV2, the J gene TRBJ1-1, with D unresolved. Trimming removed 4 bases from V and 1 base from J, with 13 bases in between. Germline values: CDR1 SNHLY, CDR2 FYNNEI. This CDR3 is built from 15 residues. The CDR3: CASSADLYGNTEAFF. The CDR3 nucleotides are TGTGCCAGCAGTGCTGACCTATACGGGAACACTGAAGCTTTCTTT.

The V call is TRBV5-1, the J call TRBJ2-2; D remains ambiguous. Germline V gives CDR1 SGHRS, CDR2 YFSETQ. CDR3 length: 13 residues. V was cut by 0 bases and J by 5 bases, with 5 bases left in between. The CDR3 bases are TGCGCCAGCAGCTTGGGAGGAACCGGGGAGCTGTTTTTT. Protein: CASSLGGTGELFF.

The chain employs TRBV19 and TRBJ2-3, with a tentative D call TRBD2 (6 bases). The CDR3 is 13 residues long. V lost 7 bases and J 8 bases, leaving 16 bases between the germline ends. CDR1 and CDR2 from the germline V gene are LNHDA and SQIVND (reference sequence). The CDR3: CASTLEGRGTQYF. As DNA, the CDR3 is TGTGCCAGTACCCTGGAGGGGCGGGGTACGCAGTATTTT.

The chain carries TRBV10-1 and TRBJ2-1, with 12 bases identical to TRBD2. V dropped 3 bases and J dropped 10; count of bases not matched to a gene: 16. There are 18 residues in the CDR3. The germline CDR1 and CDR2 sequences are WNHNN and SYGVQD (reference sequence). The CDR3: CASSERPASGGAIIEQFF. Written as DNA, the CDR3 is TGCGCCAGCAGTGAAAGGCCAGCTAGCGGGGGGGCCATCATCGAGCAGTTCTTC.

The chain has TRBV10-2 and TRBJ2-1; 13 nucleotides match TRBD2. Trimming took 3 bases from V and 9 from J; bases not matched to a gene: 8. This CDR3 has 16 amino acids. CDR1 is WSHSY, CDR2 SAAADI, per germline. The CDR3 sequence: CASSEPLAGGQGEQFF. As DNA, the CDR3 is TGCGCCAGCAGTGAACCACTAGCGGGGGGGCAGGGTGAGCAGTTCTTC.

CDR3 DNA: TGCGCCAGCAGCCAAGATCCTGGTCGGTTTGTGCAGGGGAGTAAAGAGACCCAGTACTTC. This gives the protein CASSQDPGRFVQGSKETQYF. The chain is built from TRBV4-1 and TRBJ2-5, with D possibly matching TRBD1 (6 bases). Trimming removed 0 bases at V and 3 bases at J, with 26 bases between. This CDR3 region has 20 residues. Germline lookup yields CDR1 MGHRA and CDR2 YSYEKL.

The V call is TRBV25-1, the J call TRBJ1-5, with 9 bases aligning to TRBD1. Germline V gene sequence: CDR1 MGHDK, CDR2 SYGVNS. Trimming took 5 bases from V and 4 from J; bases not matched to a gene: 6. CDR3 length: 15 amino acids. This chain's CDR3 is CASSPTGGRNQPQHF. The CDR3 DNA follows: TGTGCCAGCAGTCCGACAGGGGGGCGGAATCAGCCCCAGCATTTT.

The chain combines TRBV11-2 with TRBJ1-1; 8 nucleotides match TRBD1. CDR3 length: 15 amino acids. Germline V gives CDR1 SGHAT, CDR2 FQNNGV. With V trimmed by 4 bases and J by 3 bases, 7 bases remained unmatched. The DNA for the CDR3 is TGTGCCAGCAGCTATCCGGGACAGGCACACACTGAAGCTTTCTTT. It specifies CASSYPGQAHTEAFF.

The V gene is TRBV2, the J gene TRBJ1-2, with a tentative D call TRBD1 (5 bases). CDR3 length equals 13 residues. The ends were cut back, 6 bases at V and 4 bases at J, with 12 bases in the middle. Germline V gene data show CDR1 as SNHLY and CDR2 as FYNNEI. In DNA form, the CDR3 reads TGTGCCAGCAGACTACTCCAGGGCTATGGCTACACCTTC. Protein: CASRLLQGYGYTF. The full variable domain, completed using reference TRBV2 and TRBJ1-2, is EPEVTQTPSHQVTQMGQEVILRCVPISNHLYFYWYRQILGQKVEFLVSFYNNEISEKSEIFDDQFSVERPDGSNFTLKIRSTKLEDSAMYFCASRLLQGYGYTFGSGTRLTVV.

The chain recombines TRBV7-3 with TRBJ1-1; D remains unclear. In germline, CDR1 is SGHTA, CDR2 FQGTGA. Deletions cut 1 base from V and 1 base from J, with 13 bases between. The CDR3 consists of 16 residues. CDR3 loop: CASSLKSAEENTEAFF. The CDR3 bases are TGTGCCAGCAGCTTAAAGTCGGCAGAAGAGAACACTGAAGCTTTCTTT.

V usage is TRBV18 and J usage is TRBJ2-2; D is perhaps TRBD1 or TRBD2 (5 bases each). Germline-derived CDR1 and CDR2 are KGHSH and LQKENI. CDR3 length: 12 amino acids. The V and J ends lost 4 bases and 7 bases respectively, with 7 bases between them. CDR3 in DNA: TGTGCCAGCTCACAGGGGAGCGGGGAGCTGTTTTTT. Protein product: CASSQGSGELFF.

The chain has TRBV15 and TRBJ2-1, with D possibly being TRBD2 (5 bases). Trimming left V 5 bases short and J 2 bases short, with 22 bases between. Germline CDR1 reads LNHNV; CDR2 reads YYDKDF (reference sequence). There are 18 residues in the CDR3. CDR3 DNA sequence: TGTGCCACCAGCTCCCCAAGACGAGGGCGGGCGACCTACAATGAGCAGTTCTTC. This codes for CATSSPRRGRATYNEQFF.

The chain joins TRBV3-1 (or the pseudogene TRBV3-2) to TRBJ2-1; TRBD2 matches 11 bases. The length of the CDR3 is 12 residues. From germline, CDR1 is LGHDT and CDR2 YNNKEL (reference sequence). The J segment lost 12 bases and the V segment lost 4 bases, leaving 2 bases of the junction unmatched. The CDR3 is CASSPLAGGQFF. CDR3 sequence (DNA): TGTGCCAGCAGCCCTCTAGCGGGGGGGCAGTTCTTC.

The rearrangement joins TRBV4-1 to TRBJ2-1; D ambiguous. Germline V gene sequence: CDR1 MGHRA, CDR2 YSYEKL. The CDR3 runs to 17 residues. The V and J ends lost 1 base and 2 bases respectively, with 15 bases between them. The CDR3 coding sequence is TGCGCCAGCAGCCAAGGTCGAGCCCGTCCCCCCTACAATGAGCAGTTCTTC. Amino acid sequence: CASSQGRARPPYNEQFF.

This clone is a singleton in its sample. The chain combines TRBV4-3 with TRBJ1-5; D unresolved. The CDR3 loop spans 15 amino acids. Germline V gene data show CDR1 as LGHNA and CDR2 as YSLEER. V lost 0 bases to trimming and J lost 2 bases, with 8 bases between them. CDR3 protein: CASSQDRIGNQPQHF. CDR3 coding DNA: TGCGCCAGCAGCCAAGATCGTATTGGCAATCAGCCCCAGCATTTT.

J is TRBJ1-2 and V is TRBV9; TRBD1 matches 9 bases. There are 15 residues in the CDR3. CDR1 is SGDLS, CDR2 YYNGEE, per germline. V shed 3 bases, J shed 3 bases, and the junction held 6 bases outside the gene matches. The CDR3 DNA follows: TGTGCCAGCAGCGCCCACAGGGGGCCGTACTATGGCTACACCTTC. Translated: CASSAHRGPYYGYTF.